The T cell receptor (beta chain) under discussion was sequenced for a study of cytomegalovirus exposure and HLA in healthy donors. About the study: T cells numbering about 200 million yielded some 120 million unique TCR beta sequences in an earlier analysis. General study results and limits: The study recorded 160 or so TCR beta chains that were cytomegalovirus-associated. A later analysis linked a missense DCLRE1C variant to TCR beta V- and J-gene trimming. The productive fraction for most TCR beta V segments was about 87% or about 30% in an earlier analysis.

PCR involved 60 Vbeta and 13 Jbeta primers. The table came from immunoSEQ multiplex PCR; TCRdb's copy has only in-frame clones and leaves some out. The sample lists 80,000 to 95,000 clones; 60% to 80% were seen once. The V gene end was trimmed by 1 base and the J gene end by 4 bases; junction bases not matched to a gene: 5. This CDR3 region has 16 residues. Germline loops: CDR1 SGHTA, CDR2 FQGTGA. Turning to this clone: Its cognate antigen is unknown.

The chain joins TRBV7-3 to TRBJ2-2; 8 bases are a match to TRBD2. The source is a woman between 50 and 59 years old in good health and CMV-seropositive. What was sequenced was PBMCs. For the CDR3, the DNA is TGTGCCAGCAGCTTAATAGCGGGAACAAGCACCGGGGAGCTGTTTTTT. This codes for CASSLIAGTSTGELFF.